The sequence of this T cell receptor (beta chain) was determined in a study of blood T cell repertoires in COVID-19. Across the study: Samples representing acute and convalescent COVID-19 were sourced from the United States, Italy and Spain. T cells, B-cell-depleted T cells, or PBMCs provided the cDNA or gDNA that served as material.

How the authors handled the data: Amplification with reference gene primers provided the estimates of nucleated cell counts. The method was immunoSEQ multiplex PCR; TCRdb's version includes in-frame clones alone and lacks a portion of them. V, J and clone size are taken as reported in that table, and D and trimming were inferred from the DNA itself. Of over 30,000 clones listed, approximately 86% are singletons. CDR3 length: 13 amino acids. The ends were cut back, 4 bases at V and 5 bases at J, with 11 bases in the middle. This receptor was obtained from a woman of 80 years or more with active or convalescent COVID-19. The sequenced sample was peripheral blood. The chain has TRBV12-3 or TRBV12-4 and TRBJ1-2, with D tentatively TRBD1 (6 bases). This chain's CDR3 is CASSSGTPYGYTF. The CDR3 DNA sequence: TGTGCCAGCAGTTCCGGGACACCTTATGGCTACACCTTC.